These 22 T cell receptor beta chains came from one sample sequenced in a study of T cell responses to AZD1222 COVID-19 vaccine (dated by TCRdb to about 2021). Libraries were built with the immunoSEQ multiplex PCR assay. TCRdb carries this immuneACCESS record with in-frame sequences only. Its versions omit some clonotypes, under half of them owing to an unresolved V gene in the studies checked, with the rest unexplained. In this sample the table shows over 130,000 clones, under 95% of which occur a single time. The ten largest clonotypes hold about 3.6% of the sample. The sample's time point label, decoded: about 28 days (+/-7) after the second vaccine dose. This material consisted of peripheral blood, taken 28 days after the second AZD1222 dose. The source is an adult who received the AZD1222 COVID-19 vaccine.

V gene TRBV4-3 combines with J gene TRBJ2-1; D is possibly TRBD1 (5 bases). The germline V and J ends were trimmed by 1 base and 5 bases, with 12 bases remaining between them. The CDR3 contains 15 residues. The germline V gene has CDR1 LGHNA and CDR2 YSLEER. The CDR3 DNA sequence: TGCGCCAGCAGCCAAGTTTACAACAGGAACAATGAGCAGTTCTTC. Its protein is CASSQVYNRNNEQFF.

V gene TRBV6-5 combines with J gene TRBJ1-6; D is ambiguous. Trimming shortened V by 9 bases and J by 1 base, and 7 bases separated the two germline ends. This CDR3 is 13 amino acids long. Germline assignment: CDR1 MNHEY and CDR2 SVGAGI. The CDR3: CASGLSYNSPLHF. In DNA, the CDR3 is TGTGCCAGTGGCCTTTCCTATAATTCACCCCTCCACTTT.

This chain uses TRBV11-2 with TRBJ2-7, with D possibly being TRBD1 (5 bases). The V and J ends lost 3 bases and 1 base respectively, with 10 bases between them. CDR3 length: 14 residues. Germline V gene lookup returns CDR1 SGHAT and CDR2 FQNNGV. The chain's CDR3 is CASSFQGSSYEQYF. The DNA for the CDR3 is TGTGCCAGCAGCTTCCAGGGTTCATCCTACGAGCAGTACTTC.

The V call is TRBV27, the J call TRBJ2-3, with a weak D call TRBD2 (5 bases). The CDR3 is 18 residues long. CDR1 and CDR2 (germline): MNHEY, SMNVEV (reference sequence). Trimming took 6 bases from V and 4 from J, leaving 26 bases between them. CDR3 residues: CASSLLRESGYPPDTQYF. In nucleotides, the CDR3 is TGTGCCAGCAGCCTCCTCCGGGAAAGCGGATACCCCCCAGATACGCAGTATTTT.

J is TRBJ2-3 and V is TRBV29-1; TRBD2 is a possible D gene (5 bases). This CDR3 region has 14 residues. Trimming removed 7 bases from V and 1 base from J, with 15 bases in between. Germline lookup yields CDR1 SQVTM and CDR2 ANQGSEA. The CDR3 nucleotides read TGCAGCGCCCGGCCGTCCGGGGGCACAGATACGCAGTATTTT. As protein: CSARPSGGTDTQYF.

This chain joins TRBV3-1 (or the pseudogene TRBV3-2) and TRBJ2-2; 11 bases are a match to TRBD1. Germline V gene lookup returns CDR1 LGHDT and CDR2 YNNKEL (reference sequence). Germline trimming cut 6 bases from V and 5 bases from J; bases unmatched to any gene: 5. The CDR3 spans 15 residues. The CDR3 DNA sequence: TGTGCCAGCAGTTCCGGGACAGGGGGTACCGGGGAGCTGTTTTTT. Amino acids: CASSSGTGGTGELFF.

This chain links TRBV28 with TRBJ1-5; weak D call: TRBD1 (5 bases). The germline V gene encodes CDR1 MDHEN and CDR2 SYDVKM. V shed 6 bases and J shed 3 bases, with 12 bases lying between them. This CDR3 comprises 14 residues. CDR3 DNA sequence: TGTGCCAGCAGAGAGGACAACCCCAATCAGCCCCAGCATTTT. Translation: CASREDNPNQPQHF.

The V gene is TRBV11-2, the J gene TRBJ1-2; possible D gene TRBD1, 5 bases. V lost 3 bases to trimming and J lost 0 bases, with 8 bases between them. CDR1 and CDR2 from the germline V gene are SGHAT and FQNNGV. The CDR3 runs 14 residues. The DNA of the CDR3 is TGTGCCAGCAGCTTGGGGGGTGCTAACTATGGCTACACCTTC. Translation gives CASSLGGANYGYTF.

V and J are TRBV29-1 and TRBJ2-7, with TRBD1 matching 8 bases. Germline values: CDR1 SQVTM, CDR2 ANQGSEA. This CDR3 is built from 16 residues. V shed 4 bases, J shed 0 bases, and the junction held 11 bases outside the gene matches. The CDR3 DNA sequence: TGCAGCGTTGGGGGACAGGCACGGGGGCCCTCCTACGAGCAGTACTTC. As protein: CSVGGQARGPSYEQYF.

The V and J genes are TRBV10-3 and TRBJ2-2, with a tentative D call TRBD1 (6 bases). There are 17 residues in the CDR3. Trimming cost V 4 bases and J 2 bases, with 17 bases left between them. The germline V gene encodes CDR1 ENHRY and CDR2 SYGVKD. The DNA for the CDR3 is TGTGCCATCAGTGCCACTCCGGGACAAGATAACACCGGGGAGCTGTTTTTT. As protein: CAISATPGQDNTGELFF.

The rearrangement links TRBV7-9 to TRBJ2-3; 14 bases are a match to TRBD2. V dropped 5 bases and J dropped 6; count of bases not matched to a gene: 4. Germline V gene lookup returns CDR1 SEHNR and CDR2 FQNEAQ (reference sequence). This CDR3 contains 15 residues. The CDR3 loop reads CASSLTSGRADTQYF. In DNA, the CDR3 is TGTGCCAGCAGCCTGACTAGCGGGAGGGCGGATACGCAGTATTTT. The full variable domain, its missing parts supplied by reference TRBV7-9 and TRBJ2-3, is DTGVSQNPRHKITKRGQNVTFRCDPISEHNRLYWYRQTLGQGPEFLTYFQNEAQLEKSRLLSDRFSAERPKGSFSTLEIQRTEQGDSAMYLCASSLTSGRADTQYFGPGTRLTVL.

This clone was counted once. The chain joins TRBV4-1 to TRBJ2-5; 7 bases are a match to TRBD1. Germline V gives CDR1 MGHRA, CDR2 YSYEKL. The CDR3 loop spans 18 amino acids. V gave up 1 base and J gave up 5 bases; unmatched junction bases: 16. Written as DNA, the CDR3 is TGCGCCAGCAGCCAAGGTGGGGGACGACAGGGCATGAGGGAGACCCAGTACTTC. Translated: CASSQGGGRQGMRETQYF.

This chain connects TRBV13 to TRBJ2-3, with D tentatively TRBD2 (6 bases). V lost 5 bases and J 4 bases, leaving 19 bases between the germline ends. The length of the CDR3 is 16 residues. CDR1 and CDR2 from the germline V gene are PRHDT and FYEKMQ (reference sequence). CDR3 coding DNA: TGTGCCAGCAGCCCAATCCGGGACTCCCGACCAGATACGCAGTATTTT. It codes for CASSPIRDSRPDTQYF.

J is TRBJ2-1 and V is TRBV7-9; D uncertain. Germline CDR1 SEHNR, CDR2 FQNEAQ (reference sequence). The germline V and J ends were trimmed by 5 bases and 4 bases, with 6 bases remaining between them. This CDR3 comprises 12 residues. CDR3: CASSHPYNEQFF. The DNA of the CDR3 is TGTGCCAGCAGCCACCCTTACAATGAGCAGTTCTTC. Variable domain in full (rest from reference TRBV7-9 and TRBJ2-1): DTGVSQNPRHKITKRGQNVTFRCDPISEHNRLYWYRQTLGQGPEFLTYFQNEAQLEKSRLLSDRFSAERPKGSFSTLEIQRTEQGDSAMYLCASSHPYNEQFFGPGTRLTVL.

The chain is built from TRBV6-4 and TRBJ2-5; 12 bases agree with TRBD2. J lost 5 bases, V lost 4 bases, and 5 bases had no gene match. The CDR3 runs 15 residues. The germline V gene encodes CDR1 MRHNA and CDR2 SNTAGT. The CDR3 DNA reads as TGTGCCAGCAGTGCCCAGGGGACTAGCGGGGAGACCCAGTACTTC. Its protein is CASSAQGTSGETQYF.

V usage is TRBV4-1 and J usage is TRBJ2-1, with TRBD2 matching over 9 bases. The CDR3 is made up of 16 amino acids. V lost 2 bases, J lost 7 bases, and 9 bases stayed unmatched. From germline, CDR1 is MGHRA and CDR2 YSYEKL. CDR3 in amino acids: CASSQPGRTSANEQFF. CDR3 bases: TGCGCCAGCAGCCAACCAGGTCGGACTAGCGCTAATGAGCAGTTCTTC.

The CDR3 DNA is TGCGCCAGCAGCTTGGGGGACCGAATACACAATGAGCAGTTCTTC. This sequence encodes CASSLGDRIHNEQFF. The chain is built from TRBV5-1 and TRBJ2-1; D assignment may be TRBD1 or TRBD2 (5 bases each). The CDR3 loop spans 15 amino acids. Germline V gene lookup returns CDR1 SGHRS and CDR2 YFSETQ. Between the trimmed V and J ends, which lost 0 bases and 5 bases, there was a span of 12 bases.

The chain uses TRBV7-8 and TRBJ1-4; a weak D match, TRBD1 (5 bases). Deletions cut 1 base from V and 6 bases from J, with 9 bases between. CDR1 SGHVS and CDR2 FQNEAQ come from the germline V gene. The CDR3 length is 14 residues. The CDR3 sequence: CASSLGGADEKLFF. The CDR3 nucleotides are TGTGCCAGCAGCTTAGGTGGGGCCGATGAAAAACTGTTTTTT.

This chain joins TRBV11-3 and TRBJ2-7; 9 bases fit TRBD2. V lost 5 bases to trimming and J lost 2 bases; unmatched junction nucleotides: 10. CDR1 and CDR2 from the germline V gene are SGHNT and YENEEA. The CDR3 is 16 residues long. The CDR3 DNA reads as TGTGCCAGCAGCCCGGTGGGAGCGGGAGGAACCTACGAGCAGTACTTC. As protein: CASSPVGAGGTYEQYF.

V gene TRBV27 combines with J gene TRBJ2-3, with D perhaps TRBD2 (6 bases). The CDR3 spans 15 residues. Trimming removed 3 bases at V and 3 bases at J, with 13 bases between. Germline V lookup: CDR1 MNHEY, CDR2 SMNVEV (reference sequence). The CDR3 region has the DNA TGTGCCAGCAGTTTGAGGGGACTGGCGACAGATACGCAGTATTTT. It specifies CASSLRGLATDTQYF.

The V gene is TRBV6-5, the J gene TRBJ1-2, with D possibly being TRBD1 (5 bases). V lost 0 bases and J 6 bases, leaving 8 bases between the germline ends. The CDR3 is made up of 13 amino acids. Germline loops: CDR1 MNHEY, CDR2 SVGAGI. CDR3 nucleotide sequence: TGTGCCAGCAGTTACTCCGGGGCCAATGGCTACACCTTC. This codes for CASSYSGANGYTF.

This clone was recorded only once. J is TRBJ2-1 and V is TRBV12-3 or TRBV12-4; D is tentatively TRBD1 or TRBD2 (5 bases each). Between the trimmed V and J ends, which lost 7 bases and 11 bases, there was a span of 18 bases. This CDR3 spans 13 amino acids. CDR3 DNA: TGTGCCAGCACCTTAGGGACCGGGACGAAGCAGTTCTTC. Translation gives CASTLGTGTKQFF.